This T cell receptor (beta chain) was documented in a study of T cell repertoires in cytomegalovirus infection. V lost 6 bases to trimming and J lost 1 base, with 12 bases between them. This CDR3 is built from 14 residues. A note on this clonotype: Its antigen is as yet unknown.

TCRdb recomputed calls from the reads with MiXCR, one row per CDR3 protein. The data hold about 160,000 distinct CDR3 sequences, with roughly 20% observed a single time. This sample comprised CD8+ T cells from cultured PBMCs, obtained from culture after CMV antigen stimulation. This sequence joins TRBV12-3 or TRBV12-4 and TRBJ2-5; D is unclear. The receptor's source is a human donor in good health (CMV status not recorded). Some clones in this sample may be carry-over from other donors' samples. The CDR3 is CASRSGGTQETQYF. The CDR3 DNA follows: TGTGCCAGCAGATCGGGTGGCACCCAAGAGACCCAGTACTTC.